These T cell receptor beta chains were read from a single sample in a study of blood T cell repertoires in COVID-19. Sequencing used immunoSEQ multiplex PCR; TCRdb keeps in-frame clones, though not all of them. The sample consists of some 200,000 clones, approximately 84% of them appearing once. The specimen was peripheral blood. Receptor source: a man aged 50 to 60 with acute or convalescent COVID-19. Each CDR3 is given without its conserved first and last residue.

J gene,V gene,CDR3 protein
TRBJ1-4,TRBV5-1,ASSLLGSTNEKLF
TRBJ2-2,TRBV7-6,ASSLRGGADTGELF
TRBJ2-7,TRBV11-2,ASSQAGTGMNEQY
TRBJ1-6,TRBV7-9,ASSTPGQGSPLH
TRBJ2-7,TRBV6-5,ASSRTGLNYEQY
TRBJ1-2,TRBV12-3/TRBV12-4,ASSFRYYGYT
TRBJ1-1,TRBV7-6,ASSLKGDTEAF
TRBJ2-1,TRBV4-1,ASSQEGQDYNEQF
TRBJ2-1,TRBV5-1,ASSLGTGPSNEQF
TRBJ1-2,TRBV7-2,ASSVGQYYGYT
TRBJ1-4,TRBV7-2,ASSLGPQGAWEKLF
TRBJ1-1,TRBV10-3,AIMSGALNTEAF
TRBJ1-5,TRBV3-1/TRBV3-2,ASTQGAYGNQPQH
TRBJ1-1,TRBV15,ATSPRRGNTEAF
TRBJ1-1,TRBV5-1,ASSHLTGNTEAF
TRBJ1-1,TRBV9,ASSGGQGKTEAF
TRBJ2-2,TRBV5-1,ASSPPGQGSHGELF
TRBJ1-2,TRBV18,ASSSNRRGTGIVSGYT
TRBJ2-5,TRBV5-1,ASSFPQGTETQY
TRBJ1-6,TRBV5-1,ASSLMENRGFQSPLH
TRBJ2-1,TRBV24-1,ATSGRTSGDNEQF
TRBJ1-1,TRBV6-2/TRBV6-3,ASSYSSFSGTEAF